This T cell receptor (beta chain) was found in a study of shared clonotypes between healthy human individuals. Study observations and caveats: Sampling used blood alone; tissue repertoires probably differ. Non-shared clonotypes displayed generation probabilities falling below those of clonotypes present in all four donors.

Using immunoSEQ multiplex PCR, the repertoire was profiled, and TCRdb retains in-frame clones only, with some absent. The sample includes 2 million to 2.5 million clones, around 95% of them seen just once. V was pared by 10 bases and J by 4 bases, with 4 bases of the junction left unmatched. CDR3 size: 13 residues. Germline CDR1 is LNHDA and CDR2 is SQIVND (reference sequence). About this clone: The antigen is not known.

This chain joins TRBV19 and TRBJ2-2; 9 bases line up with TRBD1. Sample: naive CD4+ T cells sorted from blood. The subset is: CD45RA+ positively selected. This receptor was obtained from a man younger than 35 in good health. CDR3: CATWTGATGELFF. The DNA for the CDR3 is TGTGCCACCTGGACAGGGGCCACCGGGGAGCTGTTTTTT.